This is a list of T cell receptor beta chains from one sample in a study of monozygotic twins with inflammatory bowel disease. TCRdb re-called the 5' RACE reads; every CDR3 protein appears as one record, without DNA. This table holds around 210,000 distinct CDR3 sequences. Material: blood. These receptors all come from a human donor with ulcerative colitis or Crohn's disease, or a healthy co-twin of an affected twin (not recorded which). Each CDR3 is given with its conserved first and last residue.

CDR3,J,V
CASSSYGDRLYTF,TRBJ1-2,TRBV7-2
CASSEGLQGYTF,TRBJ1-2,TRBV12-3/TRBV12-4
CASSLTGGFYNEQFF,TRBJ2-1,TRBV7-3
CASSARYNEQFF,TRBJ2-1,TRBV11-3
CASTPTQMLYNEQFF,TRBJ2-1,TRBV12-3/TRBV12-4
CSANSRSTDTQYF,TRBJ2-3,TRBV20-1
CASSQSLRGYNEQFF,TRBJ2-1,TRBV4-1
CASGSGANVLTF,TRBJ2-6,TRBV5-6
CASSLIPGTLNTEAFF,TRBJ1-1,TRBV5-1
CASSTRVFSYEQYF,TRBJ2-7,TRBV7-8
CASSSQTSGGAETQYF,TRBJ2-5,TRBV7-8
CASRLTGGGETQYF,TRBJ2-5,TRBV5-1
CASSHGTGDGYTF,TRBJ1-2,TRBV3-1
CSVTPNRANTEAFF,TRBJ1-1,TRBV29-1
CAISESDTDRGIYGYTF,TRBJ1-2,TRBV10-3
CASRVPGLAHQETQYF,TRBJ2-5,TRBV6-2/TRBV6-3
CASSSGTQGLEQFF,TRBJ2-1,TRBV5-1
CSARGSTLRPGAFF,TRBJ1-1,TRBV20-1
CASRAAANEQFF,TRBJ2-1,TRBV2
CASSLHRGLNEQYF,TRBJ2-7,TRBV28
CASNSGGTIHTQYF,TRBJ2-3,TRBV6-1
CASSPTSGGIYNEQFF,TRBJ2-1,TRBV3-1
CASSSVRGSTDTQYF,TRBJ2-3,TRBV5-6
CASSYSKTSSEHYF,TRBJ2-7,TRBV6-2/TRBV6-3
CSAVRGTATDSPLHF,TRBJ1-6,TRBV20-1
CASGLVGGTYQETQYF,TRBJ2-5,TRBV12-5
CASRRVTVMNTEAFF,TRBJ1-1,TRBV27